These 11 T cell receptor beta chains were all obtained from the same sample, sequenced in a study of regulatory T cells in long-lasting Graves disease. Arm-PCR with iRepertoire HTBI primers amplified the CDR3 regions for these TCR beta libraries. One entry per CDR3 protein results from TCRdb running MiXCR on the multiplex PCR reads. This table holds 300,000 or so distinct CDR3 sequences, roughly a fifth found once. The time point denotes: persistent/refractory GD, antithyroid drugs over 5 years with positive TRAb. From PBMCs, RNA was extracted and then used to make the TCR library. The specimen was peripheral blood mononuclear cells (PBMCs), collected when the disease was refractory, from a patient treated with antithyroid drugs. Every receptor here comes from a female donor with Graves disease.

The CDR3 DNA reads TGTGCCAGCACCTTCGGGAAGGGTGGGCAGCCCCAGCATTTT. It specifies CASTFGKGGQPQHF. The chain carries TRBV6-5 and TRBJ1-5; D gene unclear. Trimming pared 7 bases from V and 7 bases from J, leaving 17 bases between. The CDR3 has 14 amino acids. Germline CDR1 and CDR2: MNHEY and SVGAGI.

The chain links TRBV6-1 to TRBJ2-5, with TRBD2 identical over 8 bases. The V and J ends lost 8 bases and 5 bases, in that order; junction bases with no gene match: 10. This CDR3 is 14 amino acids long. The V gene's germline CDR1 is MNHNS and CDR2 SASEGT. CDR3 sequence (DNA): TGTGCCAGCGGCGGCGGGGGGCCGTTCGAGACCCAGTACTTC. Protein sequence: CASGGGGPFETQYF.

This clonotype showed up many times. The DNA of the CDR3 is TGTGCCAGCAGGCCCGGGACATCGAACACTGAAGCTTTCTTT. This translates into CASRPGTSNTEAFF. V gene TRBV3-1 combines with J gene TRBJ1-1; possible D gene TRBD1, 6 bases. This CDR3 is 14 amino acids long. The V gene lost 6 bases and the J gene lost 1 base, with 12 bases spanning the gap. Germline V CDR1 and CDR2: LGHDT, YNNKEL (reference sequence).

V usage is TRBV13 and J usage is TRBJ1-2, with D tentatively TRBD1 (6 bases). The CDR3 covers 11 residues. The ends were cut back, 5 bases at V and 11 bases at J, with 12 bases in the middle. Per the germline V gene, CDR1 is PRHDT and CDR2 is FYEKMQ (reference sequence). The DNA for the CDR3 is TGTGCCAGCAGCACCACAGGGACATACACCTTC. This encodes CASSTTGTYTF.

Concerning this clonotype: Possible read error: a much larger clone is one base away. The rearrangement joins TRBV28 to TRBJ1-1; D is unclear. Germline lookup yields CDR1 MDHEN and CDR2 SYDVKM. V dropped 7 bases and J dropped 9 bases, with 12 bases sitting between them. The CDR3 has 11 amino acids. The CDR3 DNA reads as TGTGCCAGCATTTGGGGATGGCAAGCTTTCTTT. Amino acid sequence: CASIWGWQAFF.

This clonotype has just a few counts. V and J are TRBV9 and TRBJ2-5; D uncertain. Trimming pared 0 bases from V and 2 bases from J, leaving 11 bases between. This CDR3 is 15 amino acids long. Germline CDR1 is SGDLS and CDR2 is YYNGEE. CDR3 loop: CASSVDPGRQETQYF. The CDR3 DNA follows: TGTGCCAGCAGCGTAGATCCCGGACGGCAAGAGACCCAGTACTTC.

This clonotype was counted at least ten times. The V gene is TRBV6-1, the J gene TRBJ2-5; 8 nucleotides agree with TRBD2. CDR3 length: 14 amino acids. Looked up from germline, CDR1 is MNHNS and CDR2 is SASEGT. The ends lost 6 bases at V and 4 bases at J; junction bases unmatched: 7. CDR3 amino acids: CASRPREGGETQYF. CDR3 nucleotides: TGTGCCAGCAGACCCCGGGAGGGGGGAGAGACCCAGTACTTC.

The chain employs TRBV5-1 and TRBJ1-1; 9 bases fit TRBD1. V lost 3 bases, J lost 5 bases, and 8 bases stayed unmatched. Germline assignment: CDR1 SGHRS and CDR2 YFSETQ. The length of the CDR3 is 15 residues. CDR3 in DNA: TGCGCCAGCAGCTGGGGACAGGGAAGGAGTACTGAAGCTTTCTTT. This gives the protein CASSWGQGRSTEAFF.

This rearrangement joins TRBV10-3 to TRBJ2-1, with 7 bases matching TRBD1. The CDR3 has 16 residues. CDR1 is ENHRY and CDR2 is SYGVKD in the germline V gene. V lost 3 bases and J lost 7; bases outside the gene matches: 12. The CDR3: CAISDNRGGPGNEQFF. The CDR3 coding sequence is TGTGCCATCAGTGATAATAGAGGGGGCCCTGGTAATGAGCAGTTCTTC.

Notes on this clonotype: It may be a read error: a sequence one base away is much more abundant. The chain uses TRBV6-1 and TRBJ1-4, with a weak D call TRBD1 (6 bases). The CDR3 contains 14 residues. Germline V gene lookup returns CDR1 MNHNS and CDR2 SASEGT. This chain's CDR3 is CASSGQTGAENLFF. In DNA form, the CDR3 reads TGTGCCAGCAGCGGACAGACGGGAGCCGAAAACCTGTTTTTT.

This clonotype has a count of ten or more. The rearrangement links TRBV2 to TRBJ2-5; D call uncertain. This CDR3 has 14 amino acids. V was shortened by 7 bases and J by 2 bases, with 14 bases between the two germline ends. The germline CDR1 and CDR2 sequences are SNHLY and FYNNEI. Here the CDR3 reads CASKTKGNQETQYF. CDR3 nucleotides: TGTGCCAGCAAGACCAAAGGGAATCAAGAGACCCAGTACTTC.